The 12 T cell receptor beta chains below come from one sample, sequenced in a study of shared clonotypes between healthy human individuals (dated by TCRdb to the early 2020s). Library preparation used the immunoSEQ multiplex PCR assay. Drawn from immuneACCESS, this table holds only the in-frame rearrangements with V and J called that TCRdb kept. Clones are partly lost; checked studies trace under half to an unresolved V gene and leave the rest unexplained. In all, the sample holds some 2,400,000 clones, and 90% to 97% of those were seen once. The top ten clonotypes cover about 0.13% of the sample. The sample was naive CD4+ T cells sorted from blood. The cell subset or site tag for this specimen amounts to: CD45RA+ positively selected. The receptors were gathered from a man aged 18-30 years in good health.

V gene TRBV6-6 combines with J gene TRBJ2-1; possibly TRBD2 for D (6 bases). Trimming left V 7 bases short and J 6 bases short, with 16 bases between. From germline, CDR1 is MNHNY and CDR2 SVGAGI (reference sequence). CDR3 length equals 14 residues. The CDR3 bases are TGTGCCAGCATGGGCGGGGCTCTCGGCAATGAGCAGTTCTTC. Its translation is CASMGGALGNEQFF.

Of note for this clone: Other DNA sequences of this sample code for an identical CDR3. The chain joins TRBV4-1 to TRBJ2-1; D is ambiguous. The CDR3 extends over 12 amino acids. CDR1 and CDR2 from the germline V gene are MGHRA and YSYEKL. Trimming left V 1 base short and J 4 bases short, with 2 bases between. The CDR3 DNA is TGCGCCAGCAGCCAAGTATACAATGAGCAGTTCTTC. It translates to CASSQVYNEQFF.

The rearrangement joins TRBV13 to TRBJ1-2, with 7 positions matching TRBD1. Germline V lookup: CDR1 PRHDT, CDR2 FYEKMQ (reference sequence). The CDR3 is 16 amino acids. V dropped 7 bases and J dropped 2; count of bases not matched to a gene: 13. CDR3 loop: CASTLPIWDRNYGYTF. CDR3 nucleotide sequence: TGTGCCAGCACTCTACCTATATGGGACAGAAACTATGGCTACACCTTC.

This chain links TRBV29-1 with TRBJ2-4; D is unclear. The CDR3 is made up of 14 amino acids. The V end lost 4 bases, the J end lost 0 bases, and 10 bases lay between the germline ends. Germline V gives CDR1 SQVTM, CDR2 ANQGSEA. For the CDR3, the DNA is TGCAGCGTTGTGGGGAATCTAGCCAAAAACATTCAGTACTTC. As protein: CSVVGNLAKNIQYF.

The gene calls are TRBV7-2 and TRBJ2-2, with D hard to call. CDR3 length: 14 amino acids. Germline V gene sequence: CDR1 SGHTA, CDR2 FQGNSA. Trimming removed 2 bases at V and 7 bases at J, with 11 bases between. The chain's CDR3 is CASSLRALGGELFF. CDR3 sequence (DNA): TGTGCCAGCAGCTTACGCGCCCTGGGCGGGGAGCTGTTTTTT.

CDR3 in amino acids: CASALQGIGYEQYF. DNA of the CDR3: TGTGCCAGCGCCCTTCAGGGAATTGGATACGAGCAGTACTTC. This chain uses TRBV2 with TRBJ2-7; D is possibly TRBD1 (5 bases). Per the germline V gene, CDR1 is SNHLY and CDR2 is FYNNEI. V was pared by 8 bases and J by 4 bases, with 18 bases between. This CDR3 spans 14 amino acids.

This clone was seen a handful of times. The rearrangement links TRBV11-2 to TRBJ1-6; 8 bases line up with TRBD1. Germline trimming cut 5 bases from V and 14 bases from J; bases unmatched to any gene: 11. The CDR3 covers 14 residues. The germline CDR1 and CDR2 sequences are SGHAT and FQNNGV. The CDR3 coding sequence is TGTGCCAGCAGCCCGGGACAGGCGACTTCGGCCCTCCACTTT. The encoded protein is CASSPGQATSALHF.

This chain joins TRBV2 and TRBJ2-2; TRBD1 matches 7 bases. J gave up 4 bases and V 6 bases, and 2 bases lay outside the gene matches. Germline CDR1 and CDR2: SNHLY and FYNNEI. The CDR3 runs to 13 residues. CDR3 residues: CASRGQTTGELFF. The CDR3 bases are TGTGCCAGCAGGGGACAGACCACCGGGGAGCTGTTTTTT.

The chain recombines TRBV7-9 with TRBJ1-6; the D is unclear. The CDR3 has 16 residues. In germline, CDR1 is SEHNR, CDR2 FQNEAQ (reference sequence). Trimming pared 1 base from V and 4 bases from J, leaving 11 bases between. This CDR3 reads CASSLGSAQYNSPLHF. The CDR3 bases are TGTGCCAGCAGCTTAGGGAGTGCACAATATAATTCACCCCTCCACTTT.

The chain links TRBV18 to TRBJ1-3; D is unresolved. Germline values: CDR1 KGHSH, CDR2 LQKENI. This CDR3 has 14 amino acids. Trimming shortened V by 2 bases and J by 3 bases, and 8 bases separated the two germline ends. CDR3 amino acids: CASSPGRYGNTIYF. CDR3 coding DNA: TGTGCCAGCTCACCAGGTCGGTATGGAAACACCATATATTTT.

V gene TRBV5-4 combines with J gene TRBJ1-1; TRBD1 matches at 8 bases. Germline trimming cut 1 base from V and 5 bases from J; bases unmatched to any gene: 7. The CDR3 is 15 amino acids. Germline CDR1 and CDR2: SGHNT and YYREEE (reference sequence). DNA for the CDR3: TGTGCCAGCAGCTTGTCAGGGGGCGCGAAGACTGAAGCTTTCTTT. Its protein is CASSLSGGAKTEAFF.

The genes are TRBV30 and TRBJ1-5; 10 nucleotides line up with TRBD1. CDR1 GTSNPN and CDR2 SVGIG come from the germline V gene (reference sequence). The CDR3 has 15 residues. V gave up 2 bases and J gave up 3 bases; unmatched junction bases: 4. In DNA, the CDR3 is TGTGCCTGGAGTTTGACAGGGGGCATCAATCAGCCCCAGCATTTT. This sequence encodes CAWSLTGGINQPQHF.